The rows below give T cell receptor beta chains drawn from one sample of a study of a mutant IDH1 vaccine in newly diagnosed glioma. Clones were sequenced by immunoSEQ multiplex PCR, and TCRdb holds only the in-frame ones, with some missing. The sample carries about 84,000 clones, about 81% recorded once. Their recognized antigens are unknown. Sequences were derived from PBMCs, sampled from a glioma patient whose treatment included an IDH1 peptide vaccine. The receptors were sampled from a man aged 40-49 years with glioma. Both conserved end residues are trimmed from each CDR3. Fields, in order: V gene, D gene, J gene, CDR3 protein. D genes are given only for firm matches.

>TRBV18|TRBD1|TRBJ1-5
ASSSIREGQGNQPQH
>TRBV5-1|TRBD1|TRBJ2-3
ASSSLTGATDTQY
>TRBV19|TRBD1|TRBJ1-3
ASSTSDRGNTIY
>TRBV6-1|-|TRBJ2-7
ASRGDWYEQY
>TRBV7-8|-|TRBJ2-5
ASSFSWQETQY
>TRBV6-6|-|TRBJ1-1
ASTQGSEAF
>TRBV19|-|TRBJ1-1
ASSMGAGTPL
>TRBV9|TRBD2|TRBJ2-7
ASSVGLAEREYEQY
>TRBV5-1|-|TRBJ2-7
ASSLAATYEQY
>TRBV7-2|-|TRBJ2-3
ASSSIYREDTQY
>TRBV28|TRBD1|TRBJ1-4
ASSLEGQGEGKLF
>TRBV5-6|-|TRBJ1-1
ASSTHHREGTEAF
>TRBV9|-|TRBJ1-1
ASSVDWGLWNTEAF
>TRBV7-2|-|TRBJ2-6
ASSIRQIKQSSGANVLT
>TRBV25-1|TRBD1|TRBJ2-4
ASSSYSQGEAKNIQY
>TRBV5-1|TRBD1|TRBJ1-4
ASSLTGTGNEKLF
>TRBV7-9|-|TRBJ1-2
ASSHAVGGNYGYT
>TRBV5-6|TRBD2|TRBJ2-2
ASSLGSGATGELF
>TRBV30|-|TRBJ1-4
AWSALSATNEKLF
>TRBV7-9|-|TRBJ2-5
ASSLGPAQETQY
>TRBV4-3|TRBD2|TRBJ2-4
ASSQVAGLAKNIQY
>TRBV29-1|-|TRBJ1-1
SVETRQRLNTEAF
>TRBV7-3|TRBD1|TRBJ2-5
ASSWTGLGETQY
>TRBV7-2|TRBD1|TRBJ2-7
ASSFWTGSYEQY
>TRBV27|TRBD1|TRBJ1-2
ASSVSARGLNYGYT
>TRBV9|-|TRBJ2-1
ASSVQGGGNEQF
>TRBV9|TRBD2|TRBJ2-3
ASSVLAGGTDTQY
>TRBV6-5|TRBD2|TRBJ2-3
ASTDGTSVGDTQY
>TRBV7-6|-|TRBJ2-1
ASSPPGRVADNEQF
>TRBV5-4|-|TRBJ2-7
ASTMLGGRPYEQY
>TRBV19|TRBD2|TRBJ2-2
ASGTSGNTGELF
>TRBV20-1|-|TRBJ1-1
SGLLNTEAF
>TRBV13|-|TRBJ1-1
ASSLGRFTEAF
>TRBV14|TRBD1|TRBJ2-7
ASSPKRGLYEQY
>TRBV5-1|TRBD2|-
ASSERPSGRAIEQY
>TRBV30|-|TRBJ1-2
AWTHGARIGYT
>TRBV19|-|TRBJ2-1
ASSISRIRSNEQF
>TRBV29-1|-|TRBJ2-5
SVKQETQY
>TRBV6-1|-|TRBJ2-1
ASSVTLPGHTYNEQF
>TRBV7-6|-|TRBJ1-3
ASSLRRRNSGNTIY
>TRBV5-1|-|TRBJ2-1
ASSRSAANQAYNEQF
>TRBV7-8|-|TRBJ2-5
ASSLSHETQY
>TRBV7-2|-|TRBJ2-7
ASSLEPTYEQY
>TRBV5-1|-|TRBJ2-7
ASSLTEGSSYEQY
>TRBV27|TRBD1|TRBJ1-2
ASSPLTTGTGDGYT
>TRBV2|-|TRBJ2-7
ASMTLYEQY
>TRBV10-3|-|TRBJ1-1
AISERVGDTEAF
>TRBV7-3|-|TRBJ2-3
ASSLIGGTDTQY
>TRBV7-6|-|TRBJ2-1
ASSPVGSYNEQF
>TRBV29-1|-|TRBJ2-5
SVARFQETQY
>TRBV5-5|TRBD1|TRBJ1-5
ASSGGQGDQPQH
>TRBV7-7|-|TRBJ2-5
APRGQALRGETQY
>TRBV5-4|-|-
ASSLRDNYEQY